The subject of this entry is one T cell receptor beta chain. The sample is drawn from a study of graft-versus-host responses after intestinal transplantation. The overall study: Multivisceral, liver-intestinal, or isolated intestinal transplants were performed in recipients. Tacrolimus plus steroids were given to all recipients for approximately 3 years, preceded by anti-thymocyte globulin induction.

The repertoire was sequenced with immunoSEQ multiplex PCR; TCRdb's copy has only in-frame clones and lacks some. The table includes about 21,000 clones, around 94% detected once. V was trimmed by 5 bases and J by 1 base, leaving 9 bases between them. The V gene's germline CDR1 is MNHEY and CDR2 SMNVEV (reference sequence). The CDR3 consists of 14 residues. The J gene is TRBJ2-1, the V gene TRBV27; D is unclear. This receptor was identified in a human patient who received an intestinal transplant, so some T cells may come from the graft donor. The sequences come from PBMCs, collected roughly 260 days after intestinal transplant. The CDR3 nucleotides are TGTGCCAGCAGTGCCAGTGGGTCCTACAATGAGCAGTTCTTC. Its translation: CASSASGSYNEQFF.